This TCR beta chain was recorded in a study of cytomegalovirus exposure and HLA in healthy donors. Overall study results and limits: Researchers catalogued around 150 TCR beta chains as cytomegalovirus-associated.

The PCR employed 60 Vbeta primers together with 13 Jbeta primers. Sequenced by immunoSEQ multiplex PCR; TCRdb stores in-frame clones only, minus some. The sample shows 120,000 to 150,000 clones, approximately 80% of them seen only once. About this clone: Its antigen is not identified.

This CDR3 is built from 13 residues. The V gene's germline CDR1 is SGHDN and CDR2 FVKESK. V lost 1 base and J 2 bases, leaving 5 bases between the germline ends. This receptor was obtained from a man aged 35-49 years in good health and CMV-seropositive. The sample comprised PBMCs. The rearrangement links TRBV14 to TRBJ1-2; D unresolved. The CDR3 protein is CASSQGLNYGYTF. The CDR3 DNA follows: TGTGCCAGCAGCCAAGGACTGAACTATGGCTACACCTTC.